This T cell receptor beta chain was captured in a study of molecular identifiers for immune sequencing clone quantification. The CDR3 has 16 residues. TCRdb analysed the PCR reads with MiXCR anew, one entry per CDR3 protein. Seen here are about 320,000 distinct CDR3 sequences, roughly 23% observed once, and the top ten hold roughly 0.8%. This clonotype was counted only a few times. The final CDR3 position lacks the conserved phenylalanine or tryptophan, pointing to a likely read error. The sample was naive CD8+ T cells from blood, with Jurkat cell RNA spiked in. Subset defined: FACS-sorted CD8+CD4-CCR7+CD45RA+ naive T cells. This clonotype was obtained from a human donor in good health. Some libraries in this study had Jurkat cell RNA spiked in. The chain has TRBV5-3 and TRBJ2-7; D might be TRBD2 (6 bases). TRBV5-3 is an open reading frame, and its role is uncertain. CDR3 protein: CASSLAASASSYEQYS. The CDR3 DNA sequence: TGTGCCAGCAGCTTGGCTGCTAGCGCGAGCTCCTACGAGCAGTACTCC.